Listed below are T cell receptor beta chains from one sample, sequenced in a study of blood T cells in healthy people across ages. TCRdb passed the 5' RACE reads through MiXCR, listing each CDR3 protein once. The sample carries 1.5 million to 2 million distinct CDR3 sequences, about 28% recorded once. Sequenced material: blood. The receptors derive from a woman in her 30s in good health. CDR3s include the opening cysteine and the closing phenylalanine or tryptophan. The order of the fields is V gene, J gene, CDR3 protein.

>TRBV5-5|TRBJ2-7
CASSLEWRDTGSYEQYF
>TRBV10-3|TRBJ2-5
CATKGQGADRLAGLVNEQYF
>TRBV29-1|TRBJ1-2
CSVEGLYGYTF
>TRBV20-1|TRBJ1-2
CSASVGWYGYTF
>TRBV6-5|TRBJ1-1
CASRYTGTGANTEAFF
>TRBV18|TRBJ2-7
CASSLSWVDTATEQYF
>TRBV28|TRBJ2-3
CASSLLPGRPVKDTQYF
>TRBV9|TRBJ2-3
CASSVVMGWLAGYSDTQYF
>TRBV2|TRBJ2-3
CASGLGVAATDTQYF
>TRBV29-1|TRBJ2-5
CSAERMETQYF
>TRBV20-1|TRBJ2-3
CSATYGDTDTQYF
>TRBV24-1|TRBJ2-2
CATSEQSTGELFF
>TRBV28|TRBJ2-1
CASTPAGANEQFF
>TRBV11-2|TRBJ2-1
CASSWPGPGEQFF
>TRBV3-1|TRBJ2-1
CASSLAGIWNEQFF
>TRBV30|TRBJ2-1
CAWSAGGLIYEQFF